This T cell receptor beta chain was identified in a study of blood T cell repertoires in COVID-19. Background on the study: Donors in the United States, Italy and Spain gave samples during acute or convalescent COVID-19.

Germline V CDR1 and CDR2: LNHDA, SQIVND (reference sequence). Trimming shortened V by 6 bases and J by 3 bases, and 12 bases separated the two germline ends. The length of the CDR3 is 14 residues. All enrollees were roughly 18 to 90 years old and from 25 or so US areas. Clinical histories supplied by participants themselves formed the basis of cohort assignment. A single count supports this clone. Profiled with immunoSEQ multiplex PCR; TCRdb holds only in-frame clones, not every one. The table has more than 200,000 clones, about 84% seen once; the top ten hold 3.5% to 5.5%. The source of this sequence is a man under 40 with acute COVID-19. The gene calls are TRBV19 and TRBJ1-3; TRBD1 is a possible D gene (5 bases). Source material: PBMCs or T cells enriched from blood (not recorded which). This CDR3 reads CASSSDQGGNTIYF. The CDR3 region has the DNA TGTGCCAGTAGCTCGGACCAGGGTGGAAACACCATATATTTT.